One and the same sample provided the 27 T cell receptor beta chains below, sequenced in a study of cytomegalovirus exposure and HLA in healthy donors. Primers for the PCR totalled 60 Vbeta and 13 Jbeta. Profiling relied on immunoSEQ multiplex PCR, and the TCRdb table lists in-frame clones only, not all of them. The repertoire has some 150,000 clones, more than 75% of them found once; the top ten carry around 13%. The material sequenced was PBMCs. The receptors stem from a young man in good health and CMV-seropositive.

There are a few counts of this clone. The chain is built from TRBV6-5 and TRBJ2-5; no firm D call. The V end was cut by 2 bases, the J end by 4 bases, with 11 bases between. The germline CDR1 and CDR2 sequences are MNHEY and SVGAGI. This CDR3 comprises 14 residues. CDR3 protein: CASSYGWAGETQYF. CDR3 bases: TGTGCCAGCAGTTACGGGTGGGCCGGAGAGACCCAGTACTTC.

The chain couples TRBV4-2 to TRBJ2-5; 14 nucleotides align to TRBD2. Trimming cost V 4 bases and J 0 bases; bases outside gene matches: 22. CDR3 length equals 23 residues. From germline, CDR1 is LGHNA and CDR2 YNFKEQ. The CDR3 nucleotides read TGTGCCAGCAGCCCTGGACCAAGACTAGCGGGAGGGGGTCCCGCCGTTCACCAAGAGACCCAGTACTTC. Protein: CASSPGPRLAGGGPAVHQETQYF.

A single count supports this clone. The CDR3 DNA reads as TGCGCCAGCAGCCCTGGACTAGCGGGAAGTGGCGAGCAGTACTTC. The encoded protein is CASSPGLAGSGEQYF. The chain links TRBV5-1 to TRBJ2-7; TRBD2 agrees at 12 bases. CDR1 is SGHRS and CDR2 is YFSETQ in the germline V gene. The CDR3 consists of 15 residues. Trimming at V came to 4 bases and at J to 6 bases, leaving 8 bases not matched to a gene.

The chain links TRBV27 to TRBJ1-2; D gene unclear. Trimming shortened V by 2 bases and J by 4 bases, and 11 bases separated the two germline ends. The germline V gene encodes CDR1 MNHEY and CDR2 SMNVEV (reference sequence). This CDR3 comprises 14 residues. DNA for the CDR3: TGTGCCAGCAGTTTAAACGGGATGTTCTATGGCTACACCTTC. Its protein product is CASSLNGMFYGYTF.

The chain couples TRBV29-1 to TRBJ2-1; no clear D gene. V lost 7 bases and J 5 bases, leaving 6 bases between the germline ends. The CDR3 is made up of 10 amino acids. Per germline, CDR1 SQVTM and CDR2 ANQGSEA. Written as DNA, the CDR3 is TGCAGCGGTAGAAACAATGAGCAGTTCTTC. Translating gives CSGRNNEQFF.

The chain carries TRBV30 and TRBJ2-1, with 7 bases lining up with TRBD2. Unmatched junction bases numbered 9, after V lost 4 bases and J lost 6 bases. The CDR3 is 14 residues long. Germline CDR1 is GTSNPN and CDR2 is SVGIG (reference sequence). For the CDR3, the DNA is TGTGCCTGGATGGGGCTAGCGGAGACCAATGAGCAGTTCTTC. Protein product: CAWMGLAETNEQFF.

The chain uses TRBV20-1 and TRBJ2-5; D unclear. Germline V gene data show CDR1 as DFQATT and CDR2 as SNEGSKA (reference sequence). The CDR3 is 11 amino acids. The ends were cut back, 3 bases at V and 5 bases at J, with 7 bases in the middle. The DNA of the CDR3 is TGCAGTGCTAGTTTATTGGAGACCCAGTACTTC. Protein: CSASLLETQYF.

V usage is TRBV5-1 and J usage is TRBJ2-5, with 7 bases identical to TRBD1. The J call may not be correct, given that the DNA end is closer to TRBJ2-7. The CDR3 covers 14 residues. Germline V gene sequence: CDR1 SGHRS, CDR2 YFSETQ. CDR3 in amino acids: CASSLGDSSYEQYF. The CDR3 DNA follows: TGCGCCAGCAGCTTGGGGGACAGCTCCTACGAGCAGTACTTC.

This chain joins TRBV7-8 and TRBJ1-1; 9 positions agree with TRBD1. Germline V CDR1 and CDR2: SGHVS, FQNEAQ. The CDR3 is made up of 14 amino acids. J gave up 6 bases and V 5 bases, and 7 bases lay outside the gene matches. The CDR3 sequence: CASSLGQGSSEAFF. The CDR3 DNA reads TGTGCCAGCAGCCTTGGACAGGGGTCCTCTGAAGCTTTCTTT.

The chain uses TRBV10-3 and TRBJ2-1; D not certain. Trimming removed 2 bases at V and 0 bases at J, with 8 bases between. This CDR3 has 15 amino acids. CDR1 and CDR2 (germline): ENHRY, SYGVKD. CDR3 sequence: CAISEDKSSYNEQFF. In DNA, the CDR3 is TGTGCCATCAGTGAGGACAAGAGCTCCTACAATGAGCAGTTCTTC.

The chain uses TRBV6-8 and TRBJ1-3; D ambiguous. Trimming removed 1 base at V and 2 bases at J, with 12 bases between. This CDR3 contains 16 residues. Germline lookup yields CDR1 MNHGY and CDR2 SAAAGT. CDR3 sequence reads: CASSYFGRHAGNTIYF. The DNA of the CDR3 is TGTGCCAGCAGTTACTTTGGCAGACACGCTGGAAACACCATATATTTT.

V gene TRBV18 combines with J gene TRBJ1-5; TRBD1 matches at 7 bases. The V segment lost 2 bases and the J segment 3 bases; nucleotides outside the gene matches: 4. This CDR3 spans 15 amino acids. Germline-derived CDR1 and CDR2 are KGHSH and LQKENI. CDR3 residues: CASSPSGQINQPQHF. The CDR3 nucleotides read TGTGCCAGCTCACCATCGGGACAGATCAATCAGCCCCAGCATTTT.

This clone has more than one count but fewer than ten. The chain uses TRBV25-1 and TRBJ2-1; 7 bases line up with TRBD1. V was clipped by 0 bases and J by 0 bases; unmatched bases: 2. Germline CDR1 MGHDK, CDR2 SYGVNS. CDR3 length: 16 residues. In nucleotides, the CDR3 is TGTGCCAGCAGTGAATATCGGGACAGCTCCTACAATGAGCAGTTCTTC. It translates to CASSEYRDSSYNEQFF.

The CDR3 DNA reads TGTGCCAGCACCGCGGGACTAGCGCTTTTCTACGAGCAGTACTTC. It translates to CASTAGLALFYEQYF. This sequence joins TRBV28 and TRBJ2-7; 10 nucleotides line up with TRBD2. CDR3 length equals 15 residues. From germline, CDR1 is MDHEN and CDR2 SYDVKM. Trimming at V came to 7 bases and at J to 3 bases, leaving 9 bases not matched to a gene.

The chain employs TRBV7-2 and TRBJ2-3; 7 bases are shared with TRBD1. The germline CDR1 and CDR2 sequences are SGHTA and FQGNSA. The V segment lost 5 bases and the J segment 0 bases; nucleotides outside the gene matches: 8. The CDR3 runs 16 residues. CDR3 sequence: CASSLDRALSTDTQYF. In DNA, the CDR3 is TGTGCCAGCAGCCTAGACAGGGCCCTTAGCACAGATACGCAGTATTTT.

The genes are TRBV7-9 and TRBJ2-3; D is uncertain. Trimming cost V 0 bases and J 6 bases, with 7 bases left between them. CDR1 and CDR2 (germline): SEHNR, FQNEAQ (reference sequence). There are 13 residues in the CDR3. Here the CDR3 DNA reads TGTGCCAGCAGCTTAGCGGGCGCGGATACGCAGTATTTT. Its protein is CASSLAGADTQYF.

The chain joins TRBV11-2 to TRBJ1-2; D remains ambiguous. The CDR3 totals 13 residues. Germline CDR1 is SGHAT and CDR2 is FQNNGV. Deletions cut 1 base from V and 6 bases from J, with 9 bases between. CDR3 DNA sequence: TGTGCCAGCAGCTTAGCCCCCGGGGATGGCTACACCTTC. Its translation: CASSLAPGDGYTF. The complete variable domain, with remaining parts taken from reference TRBV11-2 and TRBJ1-2, reads EAGVAQSPRYKIIEKRQSVAFWCNPISGHATLYWYQQILGQGPKLLIQFQNNGVVDDSQLPKDRFSAERLKGVDSTLKIQPAKLEDSAVYLCASSLAPGDGYTFGSGTRLTVV.

The chain is built from TRBV28 and TRBJ2-7; D is possibly TRBD2 (5 bases). With 6 bases removed from V and 0 bases from J, the gap between germline ends came to 18 bases. The CDR3 has 16 residues. Germline V gene sequence: CDR1 MDHEN, CDR2 SYDVKM. The CDR3 DNA is TGTGCCAGCAGAGAAAGGACGGAGGCTTCCTCCTACGAGCAGTACTTC. As protein: CASRERTEASSYEQYF.

This chain links TRBV7-9 with TRBJ1-1; the D gene is possibly TRBD1 (6 bases). V was clipped by 1 base and J by 2 bases, with 17 bases between them. This CDR3 spans 17 amino acids. Germline V gene data show CDR1 as SEHNR and CDR2 as FQNEAQ (reference sequence). The CDR3 DNA follows: TGTGCCAGCAGCTTAGTGGGATCGGGCAGGGGAAACACTGAAGCTTTCTTT. Its translation: CASSLVGSGRGNTEAFF.

The V and J genes are TRBV28 and TRBJ2-1; D remains unclear. V was shortened by 2 bases and J by 3 bases, with 11 bases between the two germline ends. This CDR3 has 15 amino acids. Looked up from germline, CDR1 is MDHEN and CDR2 is SYDVKM. CDR3 loop: CASSLNRGDYNEQFF. DNA for the CDR3: TGTGCCAGCAGTTTAAATCGCGGAGACTACAATGAGCAGTTCTTC.

The rearrangement links TRBV5-6 to TRBJ2-7; 9 positions agree with TRBD1. Trimming cost V 4 bases and J 2 bases; bases outside gene matches: 1. This CDR3 comprises 13 residues. Germline V gene sequence: CDR1 SGHDT, CDR2 YYEEEE. CDR3 in DNA: TGTGCCAGCAGCCGGACAGGGGCCTACGAGCAGTACTTC. Translated: CASSRTGAYEQYF.

The CDR3 DNA is TGTGCCAGCAGCTTGAACTCACCGGGGGGTAATGAAAAACTGTTTTTT. It codes for CASSLNSPGGNEKLFF. The gene calls are TRBV7-2 and TRBJ1-4; tentative D call: TRBD1 (5 bases). V dropped 3 bases and J dropped 4 bases, with 15 bases sitting between them. The CDR3 contains 16 residues. Per the germline V gene, CDR1 is SGHTA and CDR2 is FQGNSA.

This clone appeared a few times. CDR3 nucleotide sequence: TGTGCCAGCAGCTTAGTCCTACAGAGACGTGATGGCTACACCTTC. Its protein is CASSLVLQRRDGYTF. The chain couples TRBV7-2 to TRBJ1-2, with no clear D. CDR1 is SGHTA, CDR2 FQGNSA, per germline. The CDR3 is 15 residues long. Trimming shortened V by 1 base and J by 6 bases, and 15 bases separated the two germline ends.

V gene TRBV7-9 combines with J gene TRBJ1-6; 10 positions agree with TRBD1. Germline-derived CDR1 and CDR2 are SEHNR and FQNEAQ (reference sequence). Trimming took 5 bases from V and 8 from J; bases not matched to a gene: 3. This CDR3 has 14 residues. CDR3 DNA sequence: TGTGCCAGCAGCCCTGGACAGGGGGATTCACCCCTCCACTTT. Its translation: CASSPGQGDSPLHF.

This chain connects TRBV6-6 to TRBJ1-4; perhaps TRBD1 as D (5 bases). Trimming shortened V by 2 bases and J by 7 bases, and 11 bases separated the two germline ends. The CDR3 runs to 14 residues. CDR1 is MNHNY and CDR2 is SVGAGI in the germline V gene (reference sequence). CDR3 bases: TGTGCCAGCAGTTACGTAGGGGAAGGTGAAAAACTGTTTTTT. Translation gives CASSYVGEGEKLFF.

The chain employs TRBV14 and TRBJ2-7; the match to TRBD2 covers 10 bases. Trimming cost V 4 bases and J 5 bases; bases outside gene matches: 14. CDR1 and CDR2 (germline): SGHDN, FVKESK. This CDR3 has 17 amino acids. The CDR3 loop is CASSLYLAGGGLNEQYF. CDR3 coding DNA: TGTGCCAGCAGCCTGTATTTAGCGGGGGGAGGTCTGAACGAGCAGTACTTC.

The chain combines TRBV6-1 with TRBJ1-1; 7 bases agree with TRBD1. Germline V gene data show CDR1 as MNHNS and CDR2 as SASEGT. The CDR3 runs 13 residues. V lost 6 bases, J lost 2 bases, and 3 bases stayed unmatched. The CDR3 loop reads CASRTGPNTEAFF. CDR3 DNA: TGTGCCAGCAGGACAGGGCCCAACACTGAAGCTTTCTTT.